The 23 T cell receptor beta chains below come from one sample, sequenced in a study of blood T cell repertoires in COVID-19. Clones were read by immunoSEQ multiplex PCR, and TCRdb kept only the in-frame ones, dropping some. The table includes 110,000 or so clones, around nine tenths detected once. The sequencing input was peripheral blood. The source is a woman in her 70s who had recovered from COVID-19.

V usage is TRBV6-5 and J usage is TRBJ2-5; a possible D gene is TRBD1 (5 bases). Trimming shortened V by 7 bases and J by 2 bases, and 17 bases separated the two germline ends. Per the germline V gene, CDR1 is MNHEY and CDR2 is SVGAGI. The CDR3 has 15 amino acids. The chain's CDR3 is CASTLNRAGQETQYF. The CDR3 DNA reads TGTGCCAGCACCCTAAACCGGGCAGGGCAAGAGACCCAGTACTTC.

The chain uses TRBV6-2 or TRBV6-3 and TRBJ2-1; 7 nucleotides align to TRBD2. The CDR3 runs 13 residues. The J segment lost 10 bases and the V segment lost 5 bases, leaving 8 bases of the junction unmatched. Per germline, CDR1 MNHEY and CDR2 SVGEGT. CDR3 region: CASSPLPGGEQFF. As DNA, the CDR3 is TGTGCCAGCAGTCCGCTTCCCGGGGGGGAGCAGTTCTTC.

This rearrangement joins TRBV3-1 (or the pseudogene TRBV3-2) to TRBJ1-1; 10 bases are a match to TRBD1. J gave up 7 bases and V 2 bases, and 10 bases lay outside the gene matches. Germline-derived CDR1 and CDR2 are LGHDT and YNNKEL (reference sequence). The CDR3 is 16 residues long. In DNA, the CDR3 is TGTGCCAGCAGCCAAATTCCCGGGACAGGGGCTGATGAAGCTTTCTTT. Translated: CASSQIPGTGADEAFF.

This clone has a handful of counts. V usage is TRBV4-2 and J usage is TRBJ2-7; TRBD2 matches 10 bases. The trim removed 1 base at V and 0 bases at J, leaving 9 bases unmatched. This CDR3 contains 18 residues. Germline CDR1 and CDR2: LGHNA and YNFKEQ. The CDR3 DNA reads as TGTGCCAGCAGCCAAGGCCTAGCGGGAGAGTTCTCCTCCTACGAGCAGTACTTC. Translation: CASSQGLAGEFSSYEQYF.

This chain uses TRBV6-5 with TRBJ2-5; TRBD2 matches 7 bases. The J segment lost 4 bases and the V segment lost 7 bases, leaving 9 bases of the junction unmatched. The germline gives CDR1 MNHEY, CDR2 SVGAGI. The CDR3 loop spans 14 amino acids. Here the CDR3 DNA reads TGTGCCAGCATGGCCGGGGAGGGGCGAGAGACCCAGTACTTC. Translated, it gives CASMAGEGRETQYF.

CDR3 sequence: CASSWKTLDTQYF. CDR3 sequence (DNA): TGTGCCAGCAGCTGGAAGACTTTGGATACGCAGTATTTT. The chain carries TRBV7-2 and TRBJ2-3; D is uncertain. The V gene lost 4 bases and the J gene lost 6 bases, with 11 bases spanning the gap. The CDR3 length is 13 residues. Germline V CDR1 and CDR2: SGHTA, FQGNSA.

The chain has TRBV10-3 and TRBJ1-5, with 7 bases identical to TRBD1. The CDR3 consists of 14 residues. V lost 7 bases to trimming and J lost 0 bases; unmatched junction nucleotides: 3. Germline V gene data show CDR1 as ENHRY and CDR2 as SYGVKD. For the CDR3, the DNA is TGTGCCATCAAGGGGACAGATAGCAATCAGCCCCAGCATTTT. The encoded protein is CAIKGTDSNQPQHF.

The chain joins TRBV4-2 to TRBJ2-7; tentative D call: TRBD1 (6 bases). Germline V gives CDR1 LGHNA, CDR2 YNFKEQ. Trimming pared 3 bases from V and 2 bases from J, leaving 11 bases between. This CDR3 is built from 14 residues. CDR3 DNA: TGTGCCAGCAGCCATCAGGGGATGGCCTACGAGCAGTACTTC. Protein sequence: CASSHQGMAYEQYF.

The chain uses TRBV5-4 and TRBJ2-7; 8 nucleotides line up with TRBD1. The CDR3 covers 15 residues. The V gene's germline CDR1 is SGHNT and CDR2 YYREEE (reference sequence). Trimming at V came to 4 bases and at J to 0 bases, leaving 6 bases not matched to a gene. The CDR3 DNA is TGTGCCAGCAGCCCTGGACAGGGTGACTCCTACGAGCAGTACTTC. Translated, it gives CASSPGQGDSYEQYF.

As to this clone: Its ends do not fully match the called genes, so a read error is possible. CDR3 residues: CASSLAAGTGVTGELFF. The CDR3 DNA reads TGTGCTAGCAGCCTGGCTGCCGGGACAGGGGTCACCGGGGAGCTGTTTTTT. The V gene is TRBV7-7, the J gene TRBJ2-2; 10 bases line up with TRBD1. This CDR3 has 17 residues. Per the germline V gene, CDR1 is SSHAT and CDR2 is FNYEAQ (reference sequence).

This clone was observed a handful of times. This chain uses TRBV7-3 with TRBJ1-6, with D tentatively TRBD1 (5 bases). Germline lookup yields CDR1 SGHTA and CDR2 FQGTGA. The V end was cut by 4 bases, the J end by 9 bases, with 13 bases between. The CDR3 is made up of 14 amino acids. The CDR3 loop is CASSSGGGISPLHF. The CDR3, as DNA: TGTGCCAGCAGCTCCGGCGGGGGGATTTCACCCCTCCACTTT. Using reference TRBV7-3 and TRBJ1-6 for the parts outside the CDR3, the full variable domain is GAGVSQTPSNKVTEKGKYVELRCDPISGHTALYWYRQSLGQGPEFLIYFQGTGAADDSGLPNDRFFAVRPEGSVSTLKIQRTERGDSAVYLCASSSGGGISPLHFGNGTRLTVT.

The V gene is TRBV28, the J gene TRBJ2-7; TRBD2 matches at 7 bases. CDR1 MDHEN and CDR2 SYDVKM come from the germline V gene. Trimming took 6 bases from V and 3 from J; bases not matched to a gene: 8. The CDR3 is 14 amino acids. The DNA for the CDR3 is TGTGCCAGCAGCCCCGGGACTAATATCTACGAGCAGTACTTC. Translated: CASSPGTNIYEQYF. Looking up the rest from reference TRBV28 and TRBJ2-7 gives the full variable domain: DVKVTQSSRYLVKRTGEKVFLECVQDMDHENMFWYRQDPGLGLRLIYFSYDVKMKEKGDIPEGYSVSREKKERFSLILESASTNQTSMYLCASSPGTNIYEQYFGPGTRLTVT.

V usage is TRBV6-2 or TRBV6-3 and J usage is TRBJ2-7; D gene ambiguous. V was clipped by 3 bases and J by 2 bases, with 14 bases between them. In germline, CDR1 is MNHEY, CDR2 SVGEGT. The length of the CDR3 is 15 residues. The CDR3 DNA reads as TGTGCCAGCAGTTATTCTTCCAGGCCGACCTACGAGCAGTACTTC. Translated: CASSYSSRPTYEQYF.

The chain has TRBV7-2 and TRBJ2-1; 16 bases map to TRBD2. The ends lost 5 bases at V and 12 bases at J; junction bases unmatched: 13. The germline V gene has CDR1 SGHTA and CDR2 FQGNSA. The CDR3 extends over 17 amino acids. The CDR3 spells CASSMGLAGGGGRWQFF. The CDR3 nucleotides read TGTGCCAGCAGCATGGGACTAGCGGGAGGGGGAGGGCGGTGGCAGTTCTTC.

J is TRBJ2-5 and V is TRBV7-9; 9 positions match TRBD2. The CDR3 runs to 15 residues. The germline V gene encodes CDR1 SEHNR and CDR2 FQNEAQ (reference sequence). V was clipped by 5 bases and J by 4 bases; unmatched bases: 8. CDR3 in amino acids: CASSLGVAGVETQYF. CDR3 bases: TGTGCCAGCAGCCTCGGAGTAGCGGGAGTAGAGACCCAGTACTTC.

The chain has TRBV6-1 and TRBJ1-2; maybe TRBD1 (5 bases). In germline, CDR1 is MNHNS, CDR2 SASEGT. CDR3 length: 16 amino acids. With 0 bases removed from V and 4 bases from J, the gap between germline ends came to 15 bases. The CDR3 reads CASSEADWGVAYGYTF. The CDR3 DNA reads TGTGCCAGCAGTGAAGCCGACTGGGGCGTCGCCTATGGCTACACCTTC.

This clone was observed a single time. This CDR3 is CASSIRSLAGAPVEQFF. CDR3 coding DNA: TGTGCCAGTAGTATTCGGTCCCTAGCGGGAGCCCCGGTCGAGCAGTTCTTC. This chain uses TRBV19 with TRBJ2-1; 10 bases align to TRBD2. The length of the CDR3 is 17 residues. Germline CDR1 reads LNHDA; CDR2 reads SQIVND (reference sequence). J was trimmed by 10 bases and V by 3 bases; bases with no gene match: 15.

The V and J genes are TRBV29-1 and TRBJ1-2; D is uncertain. CDR3 length equals 11 residues. Germline CDR1 reads SQVTM; CDR2 reads ANQGSEA. Trimming pared 6 bases from V and 8 bases from J, leaving 13 bases between. CDR3 loop: CSVPSWAGYTF. DNA of the CDR3: TGCAGCGTCCCGAGTTGGGCCGGCTACACCTTC.

The J gene is TRBJ1-4, the V gene TRBV9; 7 nucleotides line up with TRBD1. The ends lost 4 bases at V and 8 bases at J; junction bases unmatched: 8. The CDR3 totals 14 residues. Germline lookup yields CDR1 SGDLS and CDR2 YYNGEE. For the CDR3, the DNA is TGTGCCAGCAGCATATCAGGGGGAAGGGAAAAACTGTTTTTT. It is translated as CASSISGGREKLFF.

The V call is TRBV7-2, the J call TRBJ2-1, with 7 bases fitting TRBD2. The germline V gene encodes CDR1 SGHTA and CDR2 FQGNSA. This CDR3 region has 14 residues. With V trimmed by 1 base and J by 6 bases, 3 bases remained unmatched. The chain's CDR3 is CASSLVWGGNEQFF. As DNA, the CDR3 is TGTGCCAGCAGCTTAGTTTGGGGGGGCAATGAGCAGTTCTTC.

The CDR3 reads CASSSEGAYEQYF. The CDR3 DNA follows: TGTGCCAGCAGTTCTGAAGGGGCCTACGAGCAGTACTTC. J is TRBJ2-7 and V is TRBV7-9; D is possibly TRBD1 (5 bases). This CDR3 spans 13 amino acids. Germline CDR1 SEHNR, CDR2 FQNEAQ (reference sequence). With 6 bases removed from V and 2 bases from J, the gap between germline ends came to 11 bases.

The V call is TRBV18, the J call TRBJ1-4; 8 bases align to TRBD1. The CDR3 covers 15 residues. Losses at the gene ends were 6 bases for V and 3 bases for J; bases not matched to a gene: 6. Looked up from germline, CDR1 is KGHSH and CDR2 is LQKENI. The CDR3 here is CASSRTGNSNEKLFF. In DNA form, the CDR3 reads TGTGCCAGCTCTCGGACAGGGAATTCTAATGAAAAACTGTTTTTT.

Here the CDR3 DNA reads TGTGCCAGCAGCTCTCGACAGGGGGTATTTACAGATACGCAGTATTTT. Its protein product is CASSSRQGVFTDTQYF. This chain uses TRBV7-6 with TRBJ2-3, with TRBD1 identical over 9 bases. The germline V gene has CDR1 SGHVS and CDR2 FNYEAQ. The CDR3 is 16 amino acids. J lost 3 bases, V lost 4 bases, and 8 bases had no gene match.